The following is a T cell receptor (beta chain) sequence with its context. This clone has at least ten counts. The antigen this receptor binds is unknown. No base-level quality is on record; no much larger clone is a single base apart. The data derive from a study of shared clonotypes between healthy human individuals (dated by TCRdb to 2020 to 2022). About the investigation overall: Three men and a couple of women, aged 18 to 49 years, made up the cohort. Libraries were prepared and TCR repertoires were sequenced by different laboratories using diverse techniques, in order to increase sequencing depth and limit assay-specific biases. Per donor, leukapheresis produced somewhere between about 0.94 and 9 billion PBMCs. Per donor, three plates each were used for CD4 naive and CD4 memory, two for CD8 naive, and one for CD8 memory. Blood TCR repertoires of about 5 healthy adults were deeply sequenced to estimate repertoire size and the extent of clonotype sharing between individuals. Summary of the overall study and its limitations: Pairwise subsampling led to the expectation that sequencing depth would affect the degree of clonotype sharing among donors. When a handful of donors were compared, the shared fraction of clonotypes was about 5.4% for naive CD4, 3.5% to 4% for naive CD8, 2.3% for memory CD4, and about 0.36% for memory CD8. Naive subsets generally had larger estimated clonotype richness than memory subsets did. Sampling was restricted to blood, and TCR repertoires in tissue are likely to differ from TCR repertoires in blood. Because the study included a small number of donors, the genetic and exposure-history diversity represented was limited. Incomplete sequencing was indicated by rarefaction of sorted-subset datasets, despite the large sequencing depth. Compared with non-shared clonotypes, clonotypes shared by all four sorted-subset donors had higher generation probabilities.

Looking up the germline V gene (reference sequence) yields CDR1 SGHNT and CDR2 YYREEE. The cysteine opens and the phenylalanine closes a CDR3 of 15 amino acids. The entry retains the CDR3 DNA only, 45 bases that are in frame from base 1. The germline V and J ends show losses of 6 bases and 5 bases respectively, and no gene match explains 12 bases of the junction. The donors were healthy, HIV-negative adults with no recently reported acute infections or vaccinations. Only Caucasian adults living in Nashville, Tennessee, USA were represented among the donors. CD4+ T cells were enriched by magnetic negative selection, after which naive cells were positively selected on CD45RA and the negative fraction was taken as the memory subset. Blood was collected by leukapheresis, and PBMCs were isolated by Ficoll-Histopaque density gradient centrifugation and then cryopreserved in liquid nitrogen vapor phase. Analytical flow cytometry was used to check the purity and quantity of each magnetically sorted T cell population. Each sorted fraction had its genomic DNA isolated and then quantified by UV absorbance on a Nanodrop 2000c.

Using the deep immunoSEQ assay, TCR CDR3 regions were amplified from genomic DNA by multiplex PCR. Genomic DNA extracted from each cell subset was distributed evenly over all wells of several immunoSEQ 96-well plates, and each plate served as one replicate. For sorted subsets, each replicate PCR was loaded with 200 ng genomic DNA, equivalent to some 27,000 T cell genomes. Purified libraries were quantified with a Qubit 3.0 fluorometer, sized on a Bioanalyzer 2100, and re-quantified with the KAPA Library Quantification kit. Every immunoSEQ 96-well plate was sequenced on a separate single-read 150-cycle Illumina NextSeq 550 flow cell. The authors' pipeline ran thus. The immunoSEQ output contained only junctional sequences without quality scores, so filtering could not match that applied to full-length reads. Sequences were annotated with PyIR, a Python wrapper for IgBLAST v1.9, and V/J genes and CDR3 were assigned using IMGT germline references. Reads were filtered out if the reads had weak V/J assignments (E-value above 1e-6), no CDR3, stop codons, out-of-frame junctions, or ambiguous translated residues. A V3J clonotype was defined by an identical inferred V gene, J gene, and CDR3 amino acid sequence. To compute the percentage overlap between repertoires, the number of shared unique clonotypes was divided by the size of the smaller repertoire. Richness of each repertoire was evaluated using RTK rarefaction, the Chao1 estimator, and Recon v2.1 estimates of unobserved clonotypes. Generation probabilities were computed with OLGA for all TCRbeta clonotypes obtained by the gDNA method from a few donors. TCRdb holds this immuneACCESS table with in-frame rearrangements only. Some clones are missing; in checked studies, unresolved V genes explain under half, and the rest has no known cause. From that table come the V and J calls and clone size; the DNA was used to work out D and trimming. This sample holds roughly 760,000 clones; 74% were observed only once. Roughly 1.7% of the sample rests with the top ten.

The sequenced sample was memory CD4+ T cells sorted from blood. The cell subset or site label on this specimen signifies: CD45RA-negative fraction. The clonotype was recovered from a woman aged 25 to 39 in good health. The chain links TRBV5-4 with TRBJ1-2, with 8 bases in between that match TRBD1. The DNA sequence reads TGTGCCAGCACCTCTTTACAGGGGGGCGGGTATGGCTACACCTTC. It specifies CASTSLQGGGYGYTF.